The source of this TCR beta chain is a study of cytomegalovirus exposure and HLA in healthy donors. Study-level background: Later analysis reported that the roughly 110 validation repertoires shared the platform of the approximately 690 first-cohort repertoires. Notes on the study in general: The study labeled more than 150 TCR beta chains cytomegalovirus-associated.

The data were produced by immunoSEQ multiplex PCR, yet TCRdb's version contains in-frame clones alone and is incomplete. The table shows 150,000 to 200,000 clones, with approximately 86% occurring only once. As for this clone: The antigen remains unidentified.

The V end was cut by 1 base, the J end by 0 bases, with 6 bases between. The CDR3 extends over 14 amino acids. Germline V gene lookup returns CDR1 SGHAT and CDR2 FQNNGV. The origin of this receptor is a man between 25 and 39 years old in good health and CMV-seropositive. The V call is TRBV11-2, the J call TRBJ1-2; maybe TRBD1 (5 bases). The sequencing input was PBMCs. Here the CDR3 DNA reads TGTGCCAGCAGCTTAGCACAGGCTAACTATGGCTACACCTTC. Translating it yields CASSLAQANYGYTF.